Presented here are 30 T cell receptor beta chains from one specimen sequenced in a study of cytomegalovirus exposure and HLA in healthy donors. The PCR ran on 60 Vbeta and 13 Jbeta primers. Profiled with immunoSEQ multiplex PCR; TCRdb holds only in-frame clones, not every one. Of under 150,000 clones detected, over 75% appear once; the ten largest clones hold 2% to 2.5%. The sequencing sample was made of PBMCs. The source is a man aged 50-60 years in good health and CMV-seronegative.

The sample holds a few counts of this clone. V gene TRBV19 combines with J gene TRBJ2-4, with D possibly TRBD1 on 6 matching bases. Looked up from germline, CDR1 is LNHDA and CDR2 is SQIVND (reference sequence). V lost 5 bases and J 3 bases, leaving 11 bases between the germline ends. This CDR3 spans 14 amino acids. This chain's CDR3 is CASSPGTIKNIQYF. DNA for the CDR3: TGTGCCAGTAGTCCCGGGACAATCAAAAACATTCAGTACTTC.

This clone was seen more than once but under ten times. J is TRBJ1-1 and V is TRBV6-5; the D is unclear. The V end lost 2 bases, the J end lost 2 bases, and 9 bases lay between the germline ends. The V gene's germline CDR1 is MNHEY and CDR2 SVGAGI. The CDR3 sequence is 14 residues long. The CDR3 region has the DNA TGTGCCAGCAGTTACGCGCAGGCAAACACTGAAGCTTTCTTT. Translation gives CASSYAQANTEAFF.

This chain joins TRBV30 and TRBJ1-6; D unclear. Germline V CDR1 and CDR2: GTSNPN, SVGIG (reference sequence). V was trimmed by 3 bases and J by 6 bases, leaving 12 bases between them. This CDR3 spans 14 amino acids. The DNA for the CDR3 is TGTGCCTGGAGAAGGAGGTCAGGTAATTCACCCCTCCACTTT. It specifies CAWRRRSGNSPLHF.

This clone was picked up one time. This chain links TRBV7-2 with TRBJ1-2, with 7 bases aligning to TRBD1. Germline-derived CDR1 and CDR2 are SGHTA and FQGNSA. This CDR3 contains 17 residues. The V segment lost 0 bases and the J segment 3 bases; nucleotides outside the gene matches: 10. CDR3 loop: CASSLALAVRGDYGYTF. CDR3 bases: TGTGCCAGCAGCTTAGCCCTAGCTGTCAGGGGGGACTATGGCTACACCTTC.

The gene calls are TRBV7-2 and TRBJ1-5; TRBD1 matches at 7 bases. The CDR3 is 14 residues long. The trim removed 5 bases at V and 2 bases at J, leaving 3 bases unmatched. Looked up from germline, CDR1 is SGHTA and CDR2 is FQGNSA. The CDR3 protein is CASSPGTGNQPQHF. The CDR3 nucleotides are TGTGCCAGCAGCCCCGGGACAGGCAATCAGCCCCAGCATTTT.

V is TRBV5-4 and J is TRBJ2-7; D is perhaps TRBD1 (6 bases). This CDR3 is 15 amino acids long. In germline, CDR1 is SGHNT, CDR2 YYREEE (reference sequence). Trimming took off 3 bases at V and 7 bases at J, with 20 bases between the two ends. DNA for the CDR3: TGTGCCAGCAGCTCCCGGGACATTCCATTGGGGGAGCAGTACTTC. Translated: CASSSRDIPLGEQYF.

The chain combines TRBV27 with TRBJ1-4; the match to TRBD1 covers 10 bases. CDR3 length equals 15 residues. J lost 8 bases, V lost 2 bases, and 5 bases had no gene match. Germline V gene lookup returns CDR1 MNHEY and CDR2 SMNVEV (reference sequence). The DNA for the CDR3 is TGTGCCAGCAGTTTAGGGACAGGGGTGGGAGAAAAACTGTTTTTT. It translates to CASSLGTGVGEKLFF.

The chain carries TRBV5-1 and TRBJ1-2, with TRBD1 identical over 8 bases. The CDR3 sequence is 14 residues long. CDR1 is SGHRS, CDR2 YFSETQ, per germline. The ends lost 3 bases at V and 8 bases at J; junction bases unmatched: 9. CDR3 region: CASSSVRGQEGYTF. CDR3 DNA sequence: TGCGCCAGCAGCTCTGTCAGGGGGCAAGAGGGCTACACCTTC.

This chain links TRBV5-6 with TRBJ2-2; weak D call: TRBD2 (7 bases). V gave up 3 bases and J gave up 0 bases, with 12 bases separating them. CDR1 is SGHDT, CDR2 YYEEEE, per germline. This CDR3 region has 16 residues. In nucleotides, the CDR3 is TGTGCCAGCAGCTCCCTAGGGGGGGCGAACACCGGGGAGCTGTTTTTT. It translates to CASSSLGGANTGELFF.

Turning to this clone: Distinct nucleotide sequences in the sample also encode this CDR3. CDR3 nucleotides: TGCGCCAGCAGCTTGGGAGTAAACACTGAAGCTTTCTTT. Its protein product is CASSLGVNTEAFF. The chain has TRBV5-1 and TRBJ1-1; D not certain. Germline CDR1 and CDR2: SGHRS and YFSETQ. The CDR3 runs to 13 residues. V was clipped by 0 bases and J by 2 bases, with 5 bases between them.

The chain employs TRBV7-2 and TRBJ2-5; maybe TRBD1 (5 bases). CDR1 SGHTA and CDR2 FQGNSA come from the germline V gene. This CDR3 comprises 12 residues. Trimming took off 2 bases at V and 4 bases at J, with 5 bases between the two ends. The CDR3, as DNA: TGTGCCAGCAGCTTACAGGGAGAGACCCAGTACTTC. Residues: CASSLQGETQYF.

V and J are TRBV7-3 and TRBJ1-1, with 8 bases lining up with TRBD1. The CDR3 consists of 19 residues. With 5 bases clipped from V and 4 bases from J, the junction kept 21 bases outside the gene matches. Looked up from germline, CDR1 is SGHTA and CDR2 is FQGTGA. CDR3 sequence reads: CASSQNPSPRGRWGTEAFF. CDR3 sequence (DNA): TGTGCCAGCAGCCAAAACCCGTCCCCCAGGGGGCGATGGGGCACTGAAGCTTTCTTT.

CDR3 bases: TGTGCCAGCAGCTTATCCGGCGGGGGGTACAATGAGCAGTTCTTC. Amino acids: CASSLSGGGYNEQFF. This chain uses TRBV5-4 with TRBJ2-1, with TRBD2 matching 8 bases. There are 15 residues in the CDR3. Germline V gene lookup returns CDR1 SGHNT and CDR2 YYREEE (reference sequence). J was trimmed by 4 bases and V by 2 bases; bases with no gene match: 5.

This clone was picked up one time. As DNA, the CDR3 is TGTGCCAGCAACCGATGGACTAGCGGGAGTCGTGGAAGTACCGGGGAGCTGTTTTTT. Its protein is CASNRWTSGSRGSTGELFF. The chain combines TRBV11-2 with TRBJ2-2, with TRBD2 matching 13 bases. V was clipped by 7 bases and J by 5 bases; unmatched bases: 16. Germline V lookup: CDR1 SGHAT, CDR2 FQNNGV. This CDR3 has 19 amino acids.

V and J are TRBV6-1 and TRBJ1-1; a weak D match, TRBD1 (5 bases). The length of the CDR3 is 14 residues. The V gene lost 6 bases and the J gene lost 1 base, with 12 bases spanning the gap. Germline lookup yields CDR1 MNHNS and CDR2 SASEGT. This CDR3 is CASSPATANTEAFF. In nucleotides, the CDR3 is TGTGCCAGCAGCCCAGCGACAGCGAACACTGAAGCTTTCTTT.

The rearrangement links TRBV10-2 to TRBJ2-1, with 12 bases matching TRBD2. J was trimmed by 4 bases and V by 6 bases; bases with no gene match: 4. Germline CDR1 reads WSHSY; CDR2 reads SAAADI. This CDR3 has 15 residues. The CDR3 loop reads CASRNLAGGYNEQFF. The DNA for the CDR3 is TGCGCCAGCAGAAATCTAGCGGGAGGGTACAATGAGCAGTTCTTC.

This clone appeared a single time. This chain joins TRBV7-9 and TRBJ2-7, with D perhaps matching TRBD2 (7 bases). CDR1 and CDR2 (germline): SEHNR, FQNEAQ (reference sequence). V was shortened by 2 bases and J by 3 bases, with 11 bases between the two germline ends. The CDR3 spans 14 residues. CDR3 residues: CASSLQGGGYEQYF. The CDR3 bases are TGTGCCAGCAGCTTACAGGGAGGGGGCTACGAGCAGTACTTC. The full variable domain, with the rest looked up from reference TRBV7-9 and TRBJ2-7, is DTGVSQNPRHKITKRGQNVTFRCDPISEHNRLYWYRQTLGQGPEFLTYFQNEAQLEKSRLLSDRFSAERPKGSFSTLEIQRTEQGDSAMYLCASSLQGGGYEQYFGPGTRLTVT.

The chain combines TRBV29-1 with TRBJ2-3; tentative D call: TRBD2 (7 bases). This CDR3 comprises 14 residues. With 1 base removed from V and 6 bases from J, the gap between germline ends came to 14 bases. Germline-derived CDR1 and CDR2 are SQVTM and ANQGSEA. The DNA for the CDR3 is TGCAGCGTTGAAGGACGGGGGGCCTCGGATACGCAGTATTTT. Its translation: CSVEGRGASDTQYF.

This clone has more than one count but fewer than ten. CDR3 loop: CASSYDSGALYEQYF. DNA of the CDR3: TGTGCCAGCAGTTACGACAGCGGGGCGCTTTACGAGCAGTACTTC. This chain connects TRBV6-5 to TRBJ2-7; 7 bases are a match to TRBD2. The V gene's germline CDR1 is MNHEY and CDR2 SVGAGI. J gave up 4 bases and V 2 bases, and 8 bases lay outside the gene matches. The CDR3 has 15 amino acids.

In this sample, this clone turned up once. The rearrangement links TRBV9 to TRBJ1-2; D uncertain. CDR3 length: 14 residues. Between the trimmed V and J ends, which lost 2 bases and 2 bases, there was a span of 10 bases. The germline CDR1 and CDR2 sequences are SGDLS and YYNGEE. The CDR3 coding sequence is TGTGCCAGCAGCGTTGACAATTCCAACTATGGCTACACCTTC. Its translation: CASSVDNSNYGYTF.

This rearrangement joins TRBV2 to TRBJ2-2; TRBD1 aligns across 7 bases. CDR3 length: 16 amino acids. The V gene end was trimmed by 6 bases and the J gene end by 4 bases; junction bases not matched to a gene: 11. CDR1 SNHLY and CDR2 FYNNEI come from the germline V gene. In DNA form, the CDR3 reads TGTGCCAGCAGGTCCGACAGGGAAGTTTCCACCGGGGAGCTGTTTTTT. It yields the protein CASRSDREVSTGELFF.

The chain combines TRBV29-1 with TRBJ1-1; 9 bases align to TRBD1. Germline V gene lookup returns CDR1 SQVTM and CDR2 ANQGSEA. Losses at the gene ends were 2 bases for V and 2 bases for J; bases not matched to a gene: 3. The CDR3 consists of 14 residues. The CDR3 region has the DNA TGCAGCGTTGAATGGGGACAGGGAAACACTGAAGCTTTCTTT. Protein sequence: CSVEWGQGNTEAFF.

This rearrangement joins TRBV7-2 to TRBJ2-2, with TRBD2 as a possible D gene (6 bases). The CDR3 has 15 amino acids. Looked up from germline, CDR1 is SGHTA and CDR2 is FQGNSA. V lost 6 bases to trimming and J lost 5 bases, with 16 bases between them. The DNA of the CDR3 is TGTGCCAGCAGGCACCCGGGAGACCCGACCGGGGAGCTGTTTTTT. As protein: CASRHPGDPTGELFF.

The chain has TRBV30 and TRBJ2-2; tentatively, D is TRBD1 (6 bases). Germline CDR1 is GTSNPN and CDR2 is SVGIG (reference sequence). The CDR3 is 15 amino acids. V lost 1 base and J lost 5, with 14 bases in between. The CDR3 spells CAWSDRVRITGELFF. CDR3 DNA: TGTGCCTGGAGTGACAGGGTGAGAATAACCGGGGAGCTGTTTTTT.

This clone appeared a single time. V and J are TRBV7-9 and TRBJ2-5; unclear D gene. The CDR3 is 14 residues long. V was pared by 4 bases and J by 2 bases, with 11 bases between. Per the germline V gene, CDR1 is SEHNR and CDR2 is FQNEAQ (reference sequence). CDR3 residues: CASSWSTSQETQYF. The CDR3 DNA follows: TGTGCCAGCAGCTGGAGCACCTCTCAAGAGACCCAGTACTTC. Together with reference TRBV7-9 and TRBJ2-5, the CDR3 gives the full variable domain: DTGVSQNPRHKITKRGQNVTFRCDPISEHNRLYWYRQTLGQGPEFLTYFQNEAQLEKSRLLSDRFSAERPKGSFSTLEIQRTEQGDSAMYLCASSWSTSQETQYFGPGTRLLVL.

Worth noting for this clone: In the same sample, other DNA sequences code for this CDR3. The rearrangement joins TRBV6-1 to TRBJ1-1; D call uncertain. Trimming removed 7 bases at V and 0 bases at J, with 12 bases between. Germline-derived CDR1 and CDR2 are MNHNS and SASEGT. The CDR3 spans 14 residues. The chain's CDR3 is CASIPGGLNTEAFF. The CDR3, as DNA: TGTGCCAGCATCCCAGGAGGGTTGAACACTGAAGCTTTCTTT.

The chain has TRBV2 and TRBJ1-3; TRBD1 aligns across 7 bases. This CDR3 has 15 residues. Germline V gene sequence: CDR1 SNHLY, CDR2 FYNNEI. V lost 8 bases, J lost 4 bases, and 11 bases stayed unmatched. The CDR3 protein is CASAAPGTAGNTIYF. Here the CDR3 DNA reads TGTGCCAGCGCGGCCCCCGGGACAGCCGGAAACACCATATATTTT.

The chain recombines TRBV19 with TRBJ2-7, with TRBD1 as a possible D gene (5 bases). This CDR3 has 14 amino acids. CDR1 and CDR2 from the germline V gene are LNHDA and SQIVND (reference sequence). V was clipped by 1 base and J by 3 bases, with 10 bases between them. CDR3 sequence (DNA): TGTGCCAGTAGTATAGGGACACTGAGCTACGAGCAGTACTTC. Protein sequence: CASSIGTLSYEQYF.

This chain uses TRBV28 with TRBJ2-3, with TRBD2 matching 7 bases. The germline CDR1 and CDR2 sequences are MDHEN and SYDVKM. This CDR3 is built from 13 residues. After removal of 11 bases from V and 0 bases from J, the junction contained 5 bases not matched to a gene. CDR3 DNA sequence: TGTGCCTCGACTAGCCGTAGCACAGATACGCAGTATTTT. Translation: CASTSRSTDTQYF.

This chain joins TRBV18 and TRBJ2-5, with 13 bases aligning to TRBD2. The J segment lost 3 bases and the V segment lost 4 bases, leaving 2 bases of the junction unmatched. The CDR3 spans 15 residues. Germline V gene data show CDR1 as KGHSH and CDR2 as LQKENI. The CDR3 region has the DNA TGTGCCAGCTCACAACTAGCGGGAGGGGAAGAGACCCAGTACTTC. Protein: CASSQLAGGEETQYF.